These T cell receptor beta chains were read from a single sample in a study of blood T cells in healthy people across ages. TCRdb re-called the 5' RACE reads with MiXCR, one entry per CDR3 protein. The sample consists of fewer than 800,000 distinct CDR3 sequences, approximately 30% of them appearing once. Sequencing used blood. The receptors were sampled from a woman of 80 years or more in good health. CDR3s include the opening cysteine and the closing phenylalanine or tryptophan. Each record gives: V gene, D gene, J gene, clone size, CDR3 protein, CDR3 DNA. The D gene is left open where the match is weak. A clone size is listed for some rows: how often the clone was seen (once, few, many), or a class if it is expanded.

v_gene: TRBV4-3; d_gene: TRBD2; j_gene: TRBJ2-7; abundance: many; CDR3aa: CASSQEWSGDPLYEQYF; CDR3nt: TGCGCCAGCAGCCAAGAATGGAGCGGGGATCCCCTCTACGAGCAGTACTTC
v_gene: TRBV5-1; d_gene: .; j_gene: TRBJ2-7; abundance: .; CDR3aa: CASREPGSSYEQYF; CDR3nt: TGCGCCAGCAGGGAACCGGGTAGCTCCTACGAGCAGTACTTC
v_gene: TRBV18; d_gene: .; j_gene: TRBJ1-2; abundance: .; CDR3aa: CASSPGTLDRYGYTF; CDR3nt: TGTGCCAGCTCACCCGGGACGCTGGACCGCTATGGCTACACCTTC
v_gene: TRBV19; d_gene: .; j_gene: TRBJ2-2; abundance: few; CDR3aa: CASKRTINTGELFF; CDR3nt: TGTGCCTCAAAACGGACGATCAACACCGGGGAGCTGTTTTTT
v_gene: TRBV7-3; d_gene: .; j_gene: TRBJ1-5; abundance: .; CDR3aa: CASSATPDQPQHF; CDR3nt: TGTGCCAGCAGCGCGACCCCCGATCAGCCCCAGCATTTT
v_gene: TRBV12-3/TRBV12-4; d_gene: .; j_gene: TRBJ2-3; abundance: .; CDR3aa: CASSLPSRGNTDTQYF; CDR3nt: TGTGCCAGCAGTCTACCTAGTAGAGGGAACACAGATACGCAGTATTTT
v_gene: TRBV20-1; d_gene: TRBD2; j_gene: TRBJ2-1; abundance: many; CDR3aa: CSVPRGGGGSSYNEQFF; CDR3nt: TGCAGTGTTCCCAGGGGCGGGGGGGGGAGCTCCTACAATGAGCAGTTCTTC
v_gene: TRBV5-1; d_gene: .; j_gene: TRBJ2-1; abundance: .; CDR3aa: CASSWMGLHEQFF; CDR3nt: TGCGCCAGCAGCTGGATGGGACTCCATGAGCAGTTCTTC
v_gene: TRBV29-1; d_gene: .; j_gene: TRBJ1-1; abundance: many; CDR3aa: CSAGTGRDTEAFF; CDR3nt: TGCAGCGCAGGAACAGGGAGGGACACTGAAGCTTTCTTT
v_gene: TRBV20-1; d_gene: TRBD1; j_gene: TRBJ1-5; abundance: .; CDR3aa: CSARKQGNEYNQPQHF; CDR3nt: TGCAGTGCTAGGAAACAGGGGAATGAATACAATCAGCCCCAGCATTTT
v_gene: TRBV10-3; d_gene: .; j_gene: TRBJ2-7; abundance: few; CDR3aa: CAISDLLGTYEQYF; CDR3nt: TGTGCCATCAGTGACCTTCTGGGGACCTACGAGCAGTACTTC
v_gene: TRBV6-1; d_gene: .; j_gene: TRBJ1-4; abundance: .; CDR3aa: CASSEGEKRFF; CDR3nt: TGTGCCAGCAGTGAAGGCGAAAAACGGTTTTTT
v_gene: TRBV6-5; d_gene: TRBD1; j_gene: TRBJ1-2; abundance: many; CDR3aa: CASSTGGYGYTF; CDR3nt: TGTGCCAGCAGTACAGGGGGTTATGGCTACACCTTC
v_gene: TRBV6-5; d_gene: .; j_gene: TRBJ2-7; abundance: .; CDR3aa: CVSSYPCRGGEETQYF; CDR3nt: .
v_gene: TRBV7-8; d_gene: .; j_gene: TRBJ2-6; abundance: many; CDR3aa: CASSSGTSFAPWGNVLTF; CDR3nt: TGTGCCAGCAGCTCCGGGACATCCTTTGCACCCTGGGGCAACGTCCTGACTTTC
v_gene: TRBV20-1; d_gene: .; j_gene: TRBJ1-1; abundance: few; CDR3aa: CSARGSGSTEAFF; CDR3nt: TGCAGTGCTAGAGGCTCAGGGTCCACTGAAGCTTTCTTT
v_gene: TRBV7-6; d_gene: .; j_gene: TRBJ2-1; abundance: .; CDR3aa: CTSSLSAGSEQFF; CDR3nt: TGTACCAGCAGCCTCTCGGCGGGGTCCGAGCAGTTCTTC
v_gene: TRBV6-1; d_gene: .; j_gene: TRBJ2-7; abundance: many; CDR3aa: CATCPSIAYEQYF; CDR3nt: TGTGCCACCTGTCCCAGTATCGCCTACGAGCAGTACTTC
v_gene: TRBV7-9; d_gene: TRBD1; j_gene: TRBJ2-5; abundance: .; CDR3aa: CASSYSYRGQETQYF; CDR3nt: TGTGCCAGCAGTTACTCCTACAGGGGCCAAGAGACCCAGTACTTC
v_gene: TRBV24-1; d_gene: .; j_gene: TRBJ2-5; abundance: many; CDR3aa: CATSDPQDPRVRYF; CDR3nt: TGTGCCACCAGTGACCCACAAGATCCAAGAGTTCGGTACTTC
v_gene: TRBV6-2/TRBV6-3; d_gene: .; j_gene: TRBJ2-7; abundance: many; CDR3aa: CASNSPGLTSYEQYF; CDR3nt: TGTGCCAGCAACTCCCCGGGCCTGACCTCCTACGAGCAGTACTTC
v_gene: TRBV5-1; d_gene: TRBD1; j_gene: TRBJ1-1; abundance: .; CDR3aa: CASSFSRGSTEAFF; CDR3nt: TGCGCCAGCAGCTTCTCCAGGGGGAGTACTGAAGCTTTCTTT
v_gene: TRBV5-1; d_gene: TRBD2; j_gene: TRBJ2-7; abundance: many; CDR3aa: CASTVSSGGSYEQYF; CDR3nt: TGCGCCAGCACCGTCTCTAGCGGGGGGTCCTACGAGCAGTACTTC
v_gene: TRBV20-1; d_gene: TRBD1; j_gene: TRBJ2-5; abundance: many; CDR3aa: CSASERGLRETQYF; CDR3nt: TGCAGTGCTAGCGAGAGGGGGCTGAGGGAGACCCAGTACTTC
v_gene: TRBV7-2; d_gene: .; j_gene: TRBJ2-7; abundance: many; CDR3aa: CASSLAGAGTYEQYF; CDR3nt: TGTGCCAGCAGCTTAGCTGGAGCAGGAACCTACGAGCAGTACTTC
v_gene: TRBV30; d_gene: .; j_gene: TRBJ1-4; abundance: many; CDR3aa: CAWSVPGVGEKLFF; CDR3nt: TGTGCCTGGAGTGTACCTGGGGTGGGAGAAAAACTGTTTTTT
v_gene: TRBV30; d_gene: .; j_gene: TRBJ2-7; abundance: once; CDR3aa: CAWGNGPGEQYF; CDR3nt: TGTGCCTGGGGGAATGGACCGGGCGAGCAGTACTTC
v_gene: TRBV28; d_gene: .; j_gene: TRBJ2-5; abundance: many; CDR3aa: CASSLARYSETQYF; CDR3nt: TGTGCCAGCAGTTTGGCCCGGTACTCGGAGACCCAGTACTTC
v_gene: TRBV18; d_gene: TRBD1; j_gene: TRBJ2-1; abundance: .; CDR3aa: CASASLQGESYNEQFF; CDR3nt: TGTGCCAGCGCCTCCCTTCAGGGGGAGAGCTACAATGAGCAGTTCTTC
v_gene: TRBV12-3/TRBV12-4; d_gene: TRBD1; j_gene: TRBJ1-1; abundance: many; CDR3aa: CASIQTGADTEAFF; CDR3nt: TGTGCCAGCATACAGACAGGGGCGGACACTGAAGCTTTCTTT
v_gene: TRBV6-1; d_gene: .; j_gene: TRBJ2-3; abundance: .; CDR3aa: CASKGNGNQPQYF; CDR3nt: TGTGCCAGCAAGGGGAACGGCAATCAGCCCCAGTATTTT
v_gene: TRBV30; d_gene: .; j_gene: TRBJ1-1; abundance: few; CDR3aa: CAWRLDGNTEAFF; CDR3nt: TGTGCCTGGAGATTGGACGGGAACACTGAAGCTTTCTTT
v_gene: TRBV7-2; d_gene: TRBD1; j_gene: TRBJ1-5; abundance: .; CDR3aa: CASSLRSGTGGAQHF; CDR3nt: TGTGCCAGCAGTCTTCGATCCGGGACAGGGGGAGCCCAGCATTTT
v_gene: TRBV11-1; d_gene: TRBD2; j_gene: TRBJ2-7; abundance: many; CDR3aa: CASSERVAGTYEQYF; CDR3nt: TGTGCCAGCAGCGAAAGAGTAGCGGGGACCTACGAGCAGTACTTC
v_gene: TRBV25-1; d_gene: TRBD1; j_gene: TRBJ1-2; abundance: .; CDR3aa: CASSVTGGQKGYGYTF; CDR3nt: TGTGCCAGCAGTGTGACAGGGGGCCAAAAGGGCTATGGCTACACCTTC
v_gene: TRBV7-9; d_gene: TRBD2; j_gene: TRBJ2-1; abundance: .; CDR3aa: CASSRDYREQFF; CDR3nt: TGTGCCAGCAGCCGGGACTACCGTGAGCAGTTCTTC
v_gene: TRBV30; d_gene: TRBD1; j_gene: TRBJ1-5; abundance: few; CDR3aa: CAWSRDRGNQPQHF; CDR3nt: TGTGCCTGGAGTCGGGACAGGGGTAATCAGCCCCAGCATTTT
v_gene: TRBV6-2/TRBV6-3; d_gene: TRBD2; j_gene: TRBJ2-1; abundance: many; CDR3aa: CASISTRGAVYNEQFF; CDR3nt: TGTGCCAGCATATCGACGCGGGGGGCCGTCTACAATGAGCAGTTCTTC
v_gene: TRBV7-2; d_gene: .; j_gene: TRBJ2-5; abundance: many; CDR3aa: CASSARQRRGETQYF; CDR3nt: TGTGCCAGCAGCGCCCGACAGCGCCGGGGAGAGACCCAGTACTTC
v_gene: TRBV12-3/TRBV12-4; d_gene: .; j_gene: TRBJ2-1; abundance: .; CDR3aa: CASSGLRTVNEQFF; CDR3nt: TGTGCCAGCAGTGGGCTGAGGACAGTCAATGAGCAGTTCTTC
v_gene: TRBV14; d_gene: .; j_gene: TRBJ1-2; abundance: many; CDR3aa: CANPTGTFYGYTF; CDR3nt: TGTGCCAACCCGACAGGCACATTCTATGGCTACACCTTC
v_gene: TRBV20-1; d_gene: .; j_gene: TRBJ2-4; abundance: many; CDR3aa: CSATSLENIQYF; CDR3nt: TGCAGTGCCACCTCGTTGGAAAACATTCAGTACTTC
v_gene: TRBV5-1; d_gene: TRBD1; j_gene: TRBJ2-4; abundance: .; CDR3aa: CASSGQGAQREEQYF; CDR3nt: TGCGCCAGCAGTGGTCAGGGGGCGCAGAGGGAGGAGCAGTACTTC
v_gene: TRBV12-3/TRBV12-4; d_gene: .; j_gene: TRBJ1-6; abundance: many; CDR3aa: CASSFGVIGSDSPLHF; CDR3nt: TGTGCCAGCAGTTTCGGAGTCATTGGCTCTGATTCACCCCTCCACTTT
v_gene: TRBV4-3; d_gene: .; j_gene: TRBJ2-1; abundance: many; CDR3aa: CASSQEPGGTSHEQFF; CDR3nt: TGCGCCAGCAGCCAAGAGCCGGGTGGGACTTCGCATGAGCAGTTCTTC